These 23 T cell receptor beta chains were sequenced from one sample in a study of T cell responses to AZD1222 COVID-19 vaccine. The repertoire was sequenced with immunoSEQ multiplex PCR; TCRdb's copy has only in-frame clones and lacks some. The sample shows some 140,000 clones, approximately 88% of them seen only once. The starting material was peripheral blood, obtained 28 days after the second AZD1222 dose. All receptors derive from an adult who received the AZD1222 COVID-19 vaccine.

This clone was counted once. This chain joins TRBV5-1 and TRBJ2-5, with D perhaps matching TRBD2 (6 bases). Germline V gene data show CDR1 as SGHRS and CDR2 as YFSETQ. The CDR3 runs to 14 residues. The V end was cut by 2 bases, the J end by 1 base, with 9 bases between. The DNA for the CDR3 is TGCGCCAGCAGCTTCGGGACTTCCCAAGAGACCCAGTACTTC. Translation gives CASSFGTSQETQYF.

The rearrangement joins TRBV7-8 to TRBJ1-5; TRBD1 agrees at 7 bases. The J segment lost 5 bases and the V segment lost 2 bases, leaving 6 bases of the junction unmatched. Per the germline V gene, CDR1 is SGHVS and CDR2 is FQNEAQ. This CDR3 is 15 amino acids long. Here the CDR3 DNA reads TGTGCCAGCAGCTTATCGACAGGGAGGGATCAGCCCCAGCATTTT. This gives the protein CASSLSTGRDQPQHF. Combining the CDR3 with reference TRBV7-8 and TRBJ1-5 gives the whole variable domain GAGVSQSPRYKVAKRGQDVALRCDPISGHVSLFWYQQALGQGPEFLTYFQNEAQLDKSGLPSDRFFAERPEGSVSTLKIQRTQQEDSAVYLCASSLSTGRDQPQHFGDGTRLSIL.

This chain uses TRBV19 with TRBJ2-2, with TRBD2 matching 9 bases. The CDR3 is 16 amino acids. The germline gives CDR1 LNHDA, CDR2 SQIVND (reference sequence). V shed 10 bases, J shed 2 bases, and the junction held 11 bases outside the gene matches. CDR3 region: CATMIVTSGNTGELFF. Written as DNA, the CDR3 is TGTGCCACCATGATAGTGACTAGCGGAAACACCGGGGAGCTGTTTTTT.

The chain carries TRBV14 and TRBJ2-1, with TRBD1 identical over 8 bases. Unmatched junction bases numbered 2, after V lost 1 base and J lost 3 bases. Germline V lookup: CDR1 SGHDN, CDR2 FVKESK. The CDR3 sequence is 15 residues long. CDR3 coding DNA: TGTGCCAGCAGCCAAGGGACAGGGAGCTACAATGAGCAGTTCTTC. Translating it yields CASSQGTGSYNEQFF.

This chain connects TRBV30 to TRBJ2-7; D not certain. V was clipped by 3 bases and J by 7 bases, with 13 bases between them. The CDR3 extends over 12 amino acids. From germline, CDR1 is GTSNPN and CDR2 SVGIG (reference sequence). The CDR3 region is CAWSAPLGEQYF. DNA for the CDR3: TGTGCCTGGAGCGCGCCCTTAGGGGAGCAGTACTTC.

V gene TRBV5-6 combines with J gene TRBJ2-3; unclear D gene. The CDR3 has 16 amino acids. The V and J ends lost 3 bases and 2 bases respectively, with 16 bases between them. Germline V lookup: CDR1 SGHDT, CDR2 YYEEEE. This CDR3 reads CASSWGTSIITDTQYF. The CDR3 coding sequence is TGTGCCAGCAGCTGGGGAACATCTATTATCACAGATACGCAGTATTTT.

The chain recombines TRBV10-3 with TRBJ1-3; a possible D gene is TRBD1 (6 bases). The CDR3 totals 16 residues. Trimming left V 4 bases short and J 4 bases short, with 17 bases between. CDR1 and CDR2 from the germline V gene are ENHRY and SYGVKD. The CDR3: CAISVSNTGTGNTIYF. The CDR3 DNA reads as TGTGCCATCAGTGTATCAAATACAGGGACGGGAAACACCATATATTTT.

This chain connects TRBV2 to TRBJ2-7, with D possibly matching TRBD1 (6 bases). CDR3 length: 17 amino acids. Per the germline V gene, CDR1 is SNHLY and CDR2 is FYNNEI. V gave up 6 bases and J gave up 7 bases, with 28 bases separating them. The CDR3 DNA sequence: TGTGCCAGCAGCGGAGCCTCACCGGGACACCCTGCGCGGGAGCAGTACTTC. Translated, it gives CASSGASPGHPAREQYF.

The CDR3 DNA reads TGTGCCAGCAGCGTAGGGGGGACAGGGGCCACCTACAATGAGCAGTTCTTC. Protein sequence: CASSVGGTGATYNEQFF. The chain couples TRBV9 to TRBJ2-1, with TRBD1 matching over 10 bases. Trimming removed 0 bases from V and 2 bases from J; junction bases left unmatched: 5. There are 17 residues in the CDR3. The germline CDR1 and CDR2 sequences are SGDLS and YYNGEE.

V is TRBV28 and J is TRBJ1-4, with D possibly being TRBD1 (5 bases). V lost 3 bases, J lost 7 bases, and 15 bases lay in between. The CDR3 is 15 residues long. Germline lookup yields CDR1 MDHEN and CDR2 SYDVKM. CDR3 nucleotides: TGTGCCAGCAGTTTTCGGGGCAGAGCTCTTGAAAAACTGTTTTTT. As protein: CASSFRGRALEKLFF.

The rearrangement uses TRBV5-1 and TRBJ2-5; 7 bases match TRBD1. Germline V CDR1 and CDR2: SGHRS, YFSETQ. The V and J ends lost 5 bases and 1 base, in that order; junction bases with no gene match: 11. This CDR3 contains 16 residues. The CDR3 loop reads CASSPRGGTAQETQYF. CDR3 nucleotide sequence: TGCGCCAGCAGTCCGAGGGGTGGGACAGCCCAAGAGACCCAGTACTTC.

The J gene is TRBJ1-5, the V gene TRBV19; D unclear. Per the germline V gene, CDR1 is LNHDA and CDR2 is SQIVND (reference sequence). V gave up 10 bases and J gave up 3 bases, with 13 bases separating them. The CDR3 totals 13 residues. The CDR3 sequence: CATSSQHNQPQHF. The DNA for the CDR3 is TGTGCCACCTCGAGTCAGCACAATCAGCCCCAGCATTTT.

This chain connects TRBV2 to TRBJ2-7; 7 bases fit TRBD1. V lost 6 bases, J lost 2 bases, and 7 bases stayed unmatched. From germline, CDR1 is SNHLY and CDR2 FYNNEI. This CDR3 is 14 amino acids long. CDR3 sequence: CASRSTGKPYEQYF. The CDR3 region has the DNA TGTGCCAGCAGGTCGACAGGGAAACCCTACGAGCAGTACTTC. The complete variable domain, with remaining parts taken from reference TRBV2 and TRBJ2-7, reads EPEVTQTPSHQVTQMGQEVILRCVPISNHLYFYWYRQILGQKVEFLVSFYNNEISEKSEIFDDQFSVERPDGSNFTLKIRSTKLEDSAMYFCASRSTGKPYEQYFGPGTRLTVT.

The chain joins TRBV10-3 to TRBJ2-3; D ambiguous. Per germline, CDR1 ENHRY and CDR2 SYGVKD. This CDR3 contains 13 residues. Trimming cost V 7 bases and J 0 bases, with 8 bases left between them. The CDR3 is CAIKGRSTDTQYF. The CDR3 DNA is TGTGCCATCAAGGGTAGGAGCACAGATACGCAGTATTTT.

This chain uses TRBV5-1 with TRBJ1-1; D is perhaps TRBD1 (6 bases). CDR1 SGHRS and CDR2 YFSETQ come from the germline V gene. V lost 3 bases and J lost 2, with 11 bases in between. The CDR3 is made up of 14 amino acids. The CDR3 sequence is CASSWGGINTEAFF. The CDR3 bases are TGCGCCAGCAGCTGGGGGGGCATCAACACTGAAGCTTTCTTT. The full variable domain, completed using reference TRBV5-1 and TRBJ1-1, is KAGVTQTPRYLIKTRGQQVTLSCSPISGHRSVSWYQQTPGQGLQFLFEYFSETQRNKGNFPGRFSGRQFSNSRSEMNVSTLELGDSALYLCASSWGGINTEAFFGQGTRLTVV.

This chain connects TRBV5-1 to TRBJ2-2; D might be TRBD2 (5 bases). The CDR3 length is 16 residues. V was pared by 0 bases and J by 4 bases, with 13 bases between. CDR1 and CDR2 from the germline V gene are SGHRS and YFSETQ. CDR3 coding DNA: TGCGCCAGCAGCTTGGAACGGGGATTCTCCACCGGGGAGCTGTTTTTT. This gives the protein CASSLERGFSTGELFF.

The count of this clone is one. The chain employs TRBV28 and TRBJ2-1; tentatively, D is TRBD1 or TRBD2 (6 bases each). The CDR3 runs 12 residues. Germline V CDR1 and CDR2: MDHEN, SYDVKM. The V and J ends lost 8 bases and 5 bases respectively, with 10 bases between them. The CDR3: CASGGLNNEQFF. The CDR3 nucleotides are TGTGCCAGCGGGGGGCTGAACAATGAGCAGTTCTTC.

The V call is TRBV6-5, the J call TRBJ1-2, with D possibly TRBD1 on 5 matching bases. The germline CDR1 and CDR2 sequences are MNHEY and SVGAGI. V lost 7 bases, J lost 8 bases, and 17 bases lay in between. The CDR3 runs to 13 residues. This chain's CDR3 is CASTKERGYGYTF. CDR3 sequence (DNA): TGTGCCAGCACAAAGGAAAGGGGTTACGGCTACACCTTC.

V and J are TRBV9 and TRBJ1-4; 10 positions agree with TRBD1. The junction had 5 bases not matched to a gene; V was cut back by 3 bases and J by 6 bases. Looked up from germline, CDR1 is SGDLS and CDR2 is YYNGEE. The CDR3 is made up of 15 amino acids. The CDR3 spells CASSAQGTGDEKLFF. CDR3 nucleotides: TGTGCCAGCAGCGCCCAAGGGACAGGGGATGAAAAACTGTTTTTT. Full variable domain (remainder filled in from reference TRBV9 and TRBJ1-4): DSGVTQTPKHLITATGQRVTLRCSPRSGDLSVYWYQQSLDQGLQFLIQYYNGEERAKGNILERFSAQQFPDLHSELNLSSLELGDSALYFCASSAQGTGDEKLFFGSGTQLSVL.

This clone was seen just once. This chain joins TRBV2 and TRBJ2-3, with TRBD2 matching 10 bases. Germline loops: CDR1 SNHLY, CDR2 FYNNEI. The J segment lost 6 bases and the V segment lost 4 bases, leaving 7 bases of the junction unmatched. CDR3 size: 15 residues. The CDR3 spells CASSVERGGPDTQYF. CDR3 DNA sequence: TGTGCCAGCAGTGTCGAGCGGGGGGGACCGGATACGCAGTATTTT. Full variable domain (missing parts from reference TRBV2 and TRBJ2-3): EPEVTQTPSHQVTQMGQEVILRCVPISNHLYFYWYRQILGQKVEFLVSFYNNEISEKSEIFDDQFSVERPDGSNFTLKIRSTKLEDSAMYFCASSVERGGPDTQYFGPGTRLTVL.

The chain uses TRBV30 and TRBJ2-2; D perhaps matches TRBD1 (5 bases). CDR3 length: 13 amino acids. The ends were cut back, 0 bases at V and 6 bases at J, with 8 bases in the middle. Germline V gene sequence: CDR1 GTSNPN, CDR2 SVGIG (reference sequence). The CDR3: CAWSVQDPGELFF. CDR3 in DNA: TGTGCCTGGAGTGTACAGGATCCCGGGGAGCTGTTTTTT.

The CDR3: CASSLTRRGTATNEKLFF. CDR3 nucleotides: TGTGCCAGCAGCTTAACGAGACGAGGTACAGCAACTAATGAAAAACTGTTTTTT. The chain has TRBV7-8 and TRBJ1-4, with D hard to call. This CDR3 is 18 amino acids long. Germline values: CDR1 SGHVS, CDR2 FQNEAQ. The V end was cut by 2 bases, the J end by 0 bases, with 16 bases between.

This clone appeared a single time. The J gene is TRBJ1-4, the V gene TRBV2, with no clear D. Germline V gives CDR1 SNHLY, CDR2 FYNNEI. V lost 7 bases, J lost 0 bases, and 12 bases lay in between. This CDR3 region has 15 residues. The CDR3 DNA reads TGTGCCAGCACGACACCTCCTCCAACTAATGAAAAACTGTTTTTT. Protein product: CASTTPPPTNEKLFF.